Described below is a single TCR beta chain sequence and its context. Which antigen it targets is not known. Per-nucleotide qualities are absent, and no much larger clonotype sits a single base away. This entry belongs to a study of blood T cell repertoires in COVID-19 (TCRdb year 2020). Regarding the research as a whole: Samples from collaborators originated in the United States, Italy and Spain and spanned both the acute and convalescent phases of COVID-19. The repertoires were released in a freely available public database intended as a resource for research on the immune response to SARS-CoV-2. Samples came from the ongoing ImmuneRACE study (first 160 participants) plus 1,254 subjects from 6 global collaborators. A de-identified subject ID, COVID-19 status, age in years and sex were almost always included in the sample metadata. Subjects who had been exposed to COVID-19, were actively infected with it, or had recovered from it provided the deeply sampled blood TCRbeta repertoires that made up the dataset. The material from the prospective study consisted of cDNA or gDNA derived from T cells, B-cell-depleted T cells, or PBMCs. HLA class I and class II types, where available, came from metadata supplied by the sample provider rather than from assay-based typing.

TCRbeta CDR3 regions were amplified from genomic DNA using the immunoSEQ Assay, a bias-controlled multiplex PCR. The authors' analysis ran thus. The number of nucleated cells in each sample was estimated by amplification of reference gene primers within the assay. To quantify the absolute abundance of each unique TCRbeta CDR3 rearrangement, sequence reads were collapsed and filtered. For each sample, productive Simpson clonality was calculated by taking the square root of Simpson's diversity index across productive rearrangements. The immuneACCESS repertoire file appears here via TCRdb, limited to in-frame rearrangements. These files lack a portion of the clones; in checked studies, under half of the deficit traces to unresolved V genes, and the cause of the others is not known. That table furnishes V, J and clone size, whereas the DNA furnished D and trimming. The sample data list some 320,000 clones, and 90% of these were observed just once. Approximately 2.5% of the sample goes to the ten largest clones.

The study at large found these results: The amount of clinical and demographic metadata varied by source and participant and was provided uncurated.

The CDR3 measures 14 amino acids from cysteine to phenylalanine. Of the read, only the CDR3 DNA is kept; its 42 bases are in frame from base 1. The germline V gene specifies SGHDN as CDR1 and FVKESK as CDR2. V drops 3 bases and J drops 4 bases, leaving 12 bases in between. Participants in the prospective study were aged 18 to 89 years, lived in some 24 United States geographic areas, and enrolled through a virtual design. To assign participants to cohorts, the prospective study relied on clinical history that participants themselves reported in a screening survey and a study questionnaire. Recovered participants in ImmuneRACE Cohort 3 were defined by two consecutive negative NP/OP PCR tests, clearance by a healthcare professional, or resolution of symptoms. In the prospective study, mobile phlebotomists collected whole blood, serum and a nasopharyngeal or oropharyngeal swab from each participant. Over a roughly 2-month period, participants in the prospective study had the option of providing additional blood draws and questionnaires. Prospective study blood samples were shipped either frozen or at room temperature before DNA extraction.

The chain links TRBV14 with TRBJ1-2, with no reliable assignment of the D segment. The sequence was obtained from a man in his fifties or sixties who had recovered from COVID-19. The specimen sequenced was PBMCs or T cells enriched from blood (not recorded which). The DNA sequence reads TGTGCCAGCAGCCAGTTCCGCAACGGCTATGGCTACACCTTC. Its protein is CASSQFRNGYGYTF.